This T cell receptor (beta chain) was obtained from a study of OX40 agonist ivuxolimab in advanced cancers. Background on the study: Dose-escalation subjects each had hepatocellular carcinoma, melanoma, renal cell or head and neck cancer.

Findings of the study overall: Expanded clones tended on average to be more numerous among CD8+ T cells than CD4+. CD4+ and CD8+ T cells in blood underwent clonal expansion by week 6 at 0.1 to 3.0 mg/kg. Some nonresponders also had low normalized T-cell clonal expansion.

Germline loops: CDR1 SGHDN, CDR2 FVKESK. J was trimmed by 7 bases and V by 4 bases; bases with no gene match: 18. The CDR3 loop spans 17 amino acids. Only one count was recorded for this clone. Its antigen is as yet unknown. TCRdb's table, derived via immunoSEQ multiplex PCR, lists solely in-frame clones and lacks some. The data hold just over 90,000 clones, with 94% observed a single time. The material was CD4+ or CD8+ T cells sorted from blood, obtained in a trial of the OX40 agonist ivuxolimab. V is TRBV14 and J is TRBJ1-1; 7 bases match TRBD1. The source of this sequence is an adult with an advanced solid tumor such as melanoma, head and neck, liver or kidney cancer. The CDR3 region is CASSRTGDSGHSNEAFF. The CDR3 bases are TGTGCCAGCAGCCGAACCGGGGACAGTGGACATTCTAATGAAGCTTTCTTT.